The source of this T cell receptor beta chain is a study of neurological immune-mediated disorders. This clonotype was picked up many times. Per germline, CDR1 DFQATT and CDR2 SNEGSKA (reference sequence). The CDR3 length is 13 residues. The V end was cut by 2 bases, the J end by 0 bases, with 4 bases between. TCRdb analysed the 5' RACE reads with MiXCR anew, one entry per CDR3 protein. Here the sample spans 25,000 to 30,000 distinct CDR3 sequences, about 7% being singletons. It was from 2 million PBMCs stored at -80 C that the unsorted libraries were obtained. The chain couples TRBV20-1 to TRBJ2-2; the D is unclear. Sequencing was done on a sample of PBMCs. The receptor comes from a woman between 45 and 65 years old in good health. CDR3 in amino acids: CSARSSNTGELFF. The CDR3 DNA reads TGCAGTGCTAGATCTTCGAACACCGGGGAGCTGTTTTTT.